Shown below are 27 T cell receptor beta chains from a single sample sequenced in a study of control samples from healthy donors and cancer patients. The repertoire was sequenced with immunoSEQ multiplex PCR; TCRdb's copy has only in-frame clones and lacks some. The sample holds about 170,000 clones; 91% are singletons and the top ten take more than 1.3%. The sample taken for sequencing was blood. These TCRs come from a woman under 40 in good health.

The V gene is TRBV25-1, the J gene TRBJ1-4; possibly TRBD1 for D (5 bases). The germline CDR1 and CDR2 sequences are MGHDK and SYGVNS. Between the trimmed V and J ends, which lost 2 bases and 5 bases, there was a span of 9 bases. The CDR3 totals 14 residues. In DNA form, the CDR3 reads TGTGCCAGCAGTGAAGGCCAGGGAAATGAAAAACTGTTTTTT. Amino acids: CASSEGQGNEKLFF.

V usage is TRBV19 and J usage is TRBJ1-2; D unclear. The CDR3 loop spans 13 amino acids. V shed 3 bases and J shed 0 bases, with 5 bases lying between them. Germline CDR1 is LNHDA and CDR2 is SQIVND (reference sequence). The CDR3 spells CASSILANYGYTF. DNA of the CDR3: TGTGCCAGTAGTATTTTAGCTAACTATGGCTACACCTTC.

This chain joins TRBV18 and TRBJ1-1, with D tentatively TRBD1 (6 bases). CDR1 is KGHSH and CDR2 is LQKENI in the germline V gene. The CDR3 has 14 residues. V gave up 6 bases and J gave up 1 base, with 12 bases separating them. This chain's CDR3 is CASSPGAPNTEAFF. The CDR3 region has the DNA TGTGCCAGCTCTCCAGGGGCACCGAACACTGAAGCTTTCTTT. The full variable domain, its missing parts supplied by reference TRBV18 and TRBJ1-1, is NAGVMQNPRHLVRRRGQEARLRCSPMKGHSHVYWYRQLPEEGLKFMVYLQKENIIDESGMPKERFSAEFPKEGPSILRIQQVVRGDSAAYFCASSPGAPNTEAFFGQGTRLTVV.

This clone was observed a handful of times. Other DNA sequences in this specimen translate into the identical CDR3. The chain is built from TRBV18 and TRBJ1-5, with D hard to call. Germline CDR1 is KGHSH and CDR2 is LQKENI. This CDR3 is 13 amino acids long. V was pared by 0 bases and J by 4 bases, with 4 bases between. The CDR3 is CASSPPGNQPQHF. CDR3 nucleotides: TGTGCCAGCTCACCACCAGGGAATCAGCCCCAGCATTTT.

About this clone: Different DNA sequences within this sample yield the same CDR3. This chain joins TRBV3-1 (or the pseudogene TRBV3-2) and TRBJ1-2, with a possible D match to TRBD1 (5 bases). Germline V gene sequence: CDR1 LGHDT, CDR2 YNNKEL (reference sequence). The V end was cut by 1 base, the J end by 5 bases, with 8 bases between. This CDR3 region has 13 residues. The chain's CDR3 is CASSQGGAYGYTF. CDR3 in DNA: TGTGCCAGCAGCCAAGGTGGGGCGTATGGCTACACCTTC.

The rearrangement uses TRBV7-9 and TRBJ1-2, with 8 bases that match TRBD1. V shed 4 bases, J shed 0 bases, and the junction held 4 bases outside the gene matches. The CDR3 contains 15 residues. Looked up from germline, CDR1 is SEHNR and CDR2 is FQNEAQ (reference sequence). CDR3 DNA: TGTGCCAGCAGCTCCCAGACAGGGGCTAACTATGGCTACACCTTC. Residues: CASSSQTGANYGYTF.

As DNA, the CDR3 is TGCGCCAGCAGCCAAGTCGATCTCGGGCTCACTTACAATGAGCAGTTCTTC. The encoded protein is CASSQVDLGLTYNEQFF. The chain combines TRBV4-1 with TRBJ2-1; D is undetermined. The CDR3 extends over 17 amino acids. Trimming stripped 1 base from V and 4 bases from J, with 17 bases between. CDR1 is MGHRA, CDR2 YSYEKL, per germline.

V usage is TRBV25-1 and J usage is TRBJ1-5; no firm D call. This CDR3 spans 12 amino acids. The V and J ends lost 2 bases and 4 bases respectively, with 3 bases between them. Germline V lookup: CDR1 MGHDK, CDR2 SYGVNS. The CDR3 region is CASSEENQPQHF. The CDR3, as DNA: TGTGCCAGCAGTGAAGAGAATCAGCCCCAGCATTTT. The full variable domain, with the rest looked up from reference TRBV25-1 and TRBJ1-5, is EADIYQTPRYLVIGTGKKITLECSQTMGHDKMYWYQQDPGMELHLIHYSYGVNSTEKGDLSSESTVSRIRTEHFPLTLESARPSHTSQYLCASSEENQPQHFGDGTRLSIL.

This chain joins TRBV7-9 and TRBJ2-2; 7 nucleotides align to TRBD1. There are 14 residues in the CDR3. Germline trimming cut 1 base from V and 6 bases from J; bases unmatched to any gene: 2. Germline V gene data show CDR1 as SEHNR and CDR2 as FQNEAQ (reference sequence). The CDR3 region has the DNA TGTGCCAGCAGCTTAGGACAGGGTGCCGGGGAGCTGTTTTTT. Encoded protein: CASSLGQGAGELFF.

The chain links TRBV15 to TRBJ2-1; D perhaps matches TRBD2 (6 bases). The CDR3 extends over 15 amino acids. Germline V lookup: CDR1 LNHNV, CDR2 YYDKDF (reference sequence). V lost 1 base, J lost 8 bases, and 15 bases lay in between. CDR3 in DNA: TGTGCCACCAGCAGAGTGGACGGGAGTAGGGATGAGCAGTTCTTC. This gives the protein CATSRVDGSRDEQFF.

This CDR3 is CASRQGANYGYTF. CDR3 in DNA: TGTGCCAGCAGACAGGGGGCTAACTATGGCTACACCTTC. This rearrangement joins TRBV6-6 to TRBJ1-2; 8 nucleotides agree with TRBD1. Germline CDR1 reads MNHNY; CDR2 reads SVGAGI (reference sequence). V lost 6 bases to trimming and J lost 0 bases; unmatched junction nucleotides: 0. The CDR3 sequence is 13 residues long.

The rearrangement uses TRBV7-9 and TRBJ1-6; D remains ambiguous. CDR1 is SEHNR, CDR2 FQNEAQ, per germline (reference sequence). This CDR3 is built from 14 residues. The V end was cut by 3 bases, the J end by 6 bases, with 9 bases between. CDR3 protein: CASSFREGNSPLHF. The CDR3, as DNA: TGTGCCAGCAGCTTTCGAGAGGGTAATTCACCCCTCCACTTT.

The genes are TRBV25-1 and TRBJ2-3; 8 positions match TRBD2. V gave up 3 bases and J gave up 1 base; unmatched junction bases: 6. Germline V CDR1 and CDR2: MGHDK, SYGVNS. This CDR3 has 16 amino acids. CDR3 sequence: CASSDFPTSGTDTQYF. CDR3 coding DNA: TGTGCCAGCAGTGATTTCCCGACTAGCGGCACAGATACGCAGTATTTT.

CDR3 sequence (DNA): TGTGCCAGCAGCTCGGGACTAGCGGGTAGCACAGATACGCAGTATTTT. This codes for CASSSGLAGSTDTQYF. The chain is built from TRBV11-2 and TRBJ2-3, with 12 bases matching TRBD2. Germline V gene lookup returns CDR1 SGHAT and CDR2 FQNNGV. V lost 4 bases, J lost 0 bases, and 2 bases stayed unmatched. CDR3 size: 16 residues.

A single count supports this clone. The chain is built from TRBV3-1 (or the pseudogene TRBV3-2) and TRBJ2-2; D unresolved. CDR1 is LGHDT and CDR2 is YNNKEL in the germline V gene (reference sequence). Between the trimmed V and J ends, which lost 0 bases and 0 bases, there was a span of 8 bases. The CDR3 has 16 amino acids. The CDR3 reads CASSQERNANTGELFF. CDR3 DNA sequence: TGTGCCAGCAGCCAAGAACGAAACGCGAACACCGGGGAGCTGTTTTTT.

CDR3 sequence reads: CASSLAETGSDTEAFF. The CDR3 region has the DNA TGTGCCAGCAGCTTAGCGGAGACAGGGTCGGACACTGAAGCTTTCTTT. The chain has TRBV7-9 and TRBJ1-1; TRBD1 matches at 7 bases. The CDR3 spans 16 residues. The V gene end was trimmed by 0 bases and the J gene end by 3 bases; junction bases not matched to a gene: 7. The germline gives CDR1 SEHNR, CDR2 FQNEAQ (reference sequence).

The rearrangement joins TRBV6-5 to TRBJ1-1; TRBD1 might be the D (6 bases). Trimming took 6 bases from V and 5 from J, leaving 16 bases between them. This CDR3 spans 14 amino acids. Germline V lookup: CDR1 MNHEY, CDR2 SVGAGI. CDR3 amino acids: CASSPGTRVTEAFF. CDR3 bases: TGTGCCAGCAGCCCCGGGACAAGGGTGACTGAAGCTTTCTTT.

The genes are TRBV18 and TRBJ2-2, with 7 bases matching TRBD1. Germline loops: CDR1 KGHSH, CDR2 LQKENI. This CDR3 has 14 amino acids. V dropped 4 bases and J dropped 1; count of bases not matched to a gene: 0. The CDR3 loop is CASSRTGNTGELFF. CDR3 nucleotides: TGTGCCAGCTCACGGACAGGGAACACCGGGGAGCTGTTTTTT.

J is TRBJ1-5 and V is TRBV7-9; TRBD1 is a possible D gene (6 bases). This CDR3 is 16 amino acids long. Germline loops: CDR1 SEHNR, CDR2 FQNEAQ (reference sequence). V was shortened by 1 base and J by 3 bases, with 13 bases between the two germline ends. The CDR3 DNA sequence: TGTGCCAGCAGCTTAGGAGGGAACAGGGACAATCAGCCCCAGCATTTT. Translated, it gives CASSLGGNRDNQPQHF.

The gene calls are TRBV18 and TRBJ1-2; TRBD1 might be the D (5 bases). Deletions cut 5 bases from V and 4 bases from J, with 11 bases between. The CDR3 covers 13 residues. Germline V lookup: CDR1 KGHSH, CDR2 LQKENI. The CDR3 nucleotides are TGTGCCAGCTCATCCGACAGAACCTATGGCTACACCTTC. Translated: CASSSDRTYGYTF. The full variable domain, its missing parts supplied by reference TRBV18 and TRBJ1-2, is NAGVMQNPRHLVRRRGQEARLRCSPMKGHSHVYWYRQLPEEGLKFMVYLQKENIIDESGMPKERFSAEFPKEGPSILRIQQVVRGDSAAYFCASSSDRTYGYTFGSGTRLTVV.

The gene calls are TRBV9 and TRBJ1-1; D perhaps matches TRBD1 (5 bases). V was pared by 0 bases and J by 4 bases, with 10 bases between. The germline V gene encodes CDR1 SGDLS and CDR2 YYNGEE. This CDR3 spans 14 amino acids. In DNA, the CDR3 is TGTGCCAGCAGCGTAGAGGTCAGGGTCACTGAAGCTTTCTTT. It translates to CASSVEVRVTEAFF.

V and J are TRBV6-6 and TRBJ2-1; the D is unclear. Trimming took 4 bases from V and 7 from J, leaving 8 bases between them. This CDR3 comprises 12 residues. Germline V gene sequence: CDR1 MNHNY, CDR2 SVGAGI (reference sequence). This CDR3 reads CASSLVGNEQFF. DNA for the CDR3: TGTGCCAGCAGTTTAGTAGGTAATGAGCAGTTCTTC.

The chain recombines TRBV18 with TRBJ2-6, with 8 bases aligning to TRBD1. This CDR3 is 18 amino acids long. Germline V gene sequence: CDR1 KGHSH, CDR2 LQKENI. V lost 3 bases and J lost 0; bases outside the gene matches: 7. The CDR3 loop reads CASSPRTGSLSGANVLTF. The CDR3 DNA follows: TGTGCCAGCTCACCCCGGACAGGGTCCCTCTCTGGGGCCAACGTCCTGACTTTC.

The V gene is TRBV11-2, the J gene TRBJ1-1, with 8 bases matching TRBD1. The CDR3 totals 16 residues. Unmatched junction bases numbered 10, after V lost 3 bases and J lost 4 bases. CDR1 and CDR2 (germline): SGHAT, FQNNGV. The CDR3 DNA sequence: TGTGCCAGCAGCTTGACCAGGGGGCCCTACGGCACTGAAGCTTTCTTT. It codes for CASSLTRGPYGTEAFF.

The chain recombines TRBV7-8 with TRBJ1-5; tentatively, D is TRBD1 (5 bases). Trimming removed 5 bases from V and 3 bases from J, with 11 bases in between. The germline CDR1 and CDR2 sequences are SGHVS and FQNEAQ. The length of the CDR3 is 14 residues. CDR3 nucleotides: TGTGCCAGCAGCCCCGGGACGGACAATCAGCCCCAGCATTTT. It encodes CASSPGTDNQPQHF.

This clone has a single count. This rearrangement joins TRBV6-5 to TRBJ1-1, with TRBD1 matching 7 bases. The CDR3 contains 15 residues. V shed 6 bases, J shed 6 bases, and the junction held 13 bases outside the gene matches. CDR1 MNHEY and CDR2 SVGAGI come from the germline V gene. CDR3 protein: CASSAYTGVGAEAFF. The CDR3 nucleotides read TGTGCCAGCAGCGCTTATACAGGGGTAGGGGCTGAAGCTTTCTTT.

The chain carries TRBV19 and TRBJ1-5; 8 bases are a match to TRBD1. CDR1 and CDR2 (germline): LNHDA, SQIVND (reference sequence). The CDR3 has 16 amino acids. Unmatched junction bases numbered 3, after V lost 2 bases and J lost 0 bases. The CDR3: CASSIRGTGSNQPQHF. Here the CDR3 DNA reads TGTGCCAGTAGTATAAGGGGGACAGGTAGCAATCAGCCCCAGCATTTT.